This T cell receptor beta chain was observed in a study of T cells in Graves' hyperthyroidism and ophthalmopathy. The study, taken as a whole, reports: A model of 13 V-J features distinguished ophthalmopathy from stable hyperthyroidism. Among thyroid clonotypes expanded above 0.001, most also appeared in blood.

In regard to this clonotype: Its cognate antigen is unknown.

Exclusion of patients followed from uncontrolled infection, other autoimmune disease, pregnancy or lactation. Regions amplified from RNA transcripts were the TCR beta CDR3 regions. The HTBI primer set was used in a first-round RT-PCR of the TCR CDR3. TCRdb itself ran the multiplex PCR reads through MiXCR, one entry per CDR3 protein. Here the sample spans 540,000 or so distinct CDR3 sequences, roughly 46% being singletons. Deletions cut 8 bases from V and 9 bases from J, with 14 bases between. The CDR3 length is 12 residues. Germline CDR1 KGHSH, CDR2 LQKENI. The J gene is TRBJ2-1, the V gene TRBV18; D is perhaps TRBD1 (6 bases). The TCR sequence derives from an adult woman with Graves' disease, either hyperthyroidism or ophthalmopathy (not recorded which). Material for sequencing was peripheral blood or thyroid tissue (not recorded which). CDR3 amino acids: CASITLGGEQFF. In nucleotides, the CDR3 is TGTGCCAGCATCACTTTAGGGGGTGAGCAGTTCTTC.